This T cell receptor (beta chain) comes out of a study of T cell responses to AZD1222 COVID-19 vaccine. Study results and limitations: Receipt of two AZD1222 doses was followed by a rise in Spike-specific TCR breadth and depth.

Germline V gene data show CDR1 as SNHLY and CDR2 as FYNNEI. The CDR3 has 15 residues. Trimming took 5 bases from V and 0 from J, leaving 11 bases between them. Note on this clone: The antigen remains unidentified.

The protocol was immunoSEQ multiplex PCR, while the TCRdb copy is restricted to in-frame clones and leaves out a portion. The sample includes approximately 110,000 clones, 85% of them seen just once. Here the sequenced sample was peripheral blood, taken 28 days after the second AZD1222 dose. V is TRBV2 and J is TRBJ1-5; the D gene is possibly TRBD1 (6 bases). This TCR was sampled from an adult who received the AZD1222 COVID-19 vaccine. The CDR3 loop reads CASSPTGYSNQPQHF. The CDR3 nucleotides read TGTGCCAGCAGTCCGACAGGCTATAGCAATCAGCCCCAGCATTTT.